The next 32 T cell receptor beta chains were all read from a single sample in a study of CD8 T cells in ankylosing spondylitis. Using its own MiXCR run on the 5' RACE reads, TCRdb lists one record per CDR3 protein. There are under 300,000 distinct CDR3 sequences in the sample; 10% occur only once, and about 2.5% lies in the top ten. Sequenced: blood, either unsorted or a sorted T cell fraction (not recorded which). The receptors stem from a male donor with ankylosing spondylitis or in good health (not recorded which).

This clonotype has a count of ten or more. The chain links TRBV6-5 to TRBJ1-1; 7 bases align to TRBD1. CDR3 length: 15 residues. CDR1 and CDR2 from the germline V gene are MNHEY and SVGAGI. Trimming took 0 bases from V and 4 from J; bases not matched to a gene: 5. The CDR3 loop is CASSYSRTGFTEAFF. For the CDR3, the DNA is TGTGCCAGCAGTTACTCCCGGACAGGTTTCACTGAAGCTTTCTTT.

In this sample, this clonotype turned up many times. The chain carries TRBV27 and TRBJ2-7; possible D gene TRBD1, 5 bases. The CDR3 contains 16 residues. The V gene lost 5 bases and the J gene lost 3 bases, with 20 bases spanning the gap. CDR1 and CDR2 (germline): MNHEY, SMNVEV (reference sequence). CDR3 amino acids: CASSLGHGAVGYEQYF. Here the CDR3 DNA reads TGTGCCAGCAGTCTCGGGCATGGGGCAGTTGGCTACGAGCAGTACTTC.

This clonotype was recorded a few times. The V gene is TRBV18, the J gene TRBJ2-2, with D uncertain. The CDR3 covers 12 residues. V shed 3 bases and J shed 6 bases, with 5 bases lying between them. CDR1 is KGHSH, CDR2 LQKENI, per germline. The CDR3 loop is CASSPQAGELFF. The DNA for the CDR3 is TGTGCCAGCTCACCCCAGGCCGGGGAGCTGTTTTTT.

Many counts were recorded for this clonotype. The chain recombines TRBV7-2 with TRBJ2-7, with D perhaps TRBD1 or TRBD2 (5 bases each). Looked up from germline, CDR1 is SGHTA and CDR2 is FQGNSA. The length of the CDR3 is 13 residues. V was pared by 7 bases and J by 7 bases, with 17 bases between. The CDR3 sequence is CASTRTNEGEQYF. CDR3 DNA: TGTGCCAGCACCCGGACCAATGAGGGGGAGCAGTACTTC.

This clonotype was found many times. The chain combines TRBV10-3 with TRBJ2-3; D possibly corresponds to TRBD2 (6 bases). Germline V gene sequence: CDR1 ENHRY, CDR2 SYGVKD. Trimming removed 2 bases at V and 0 bases at J, with 12 bases between. This CDR3 region has 16 residues. The CDR3 DNA reads as TGTGCCATCAGTGAGGGGAGGACGGAGAGCACAGATACGCAGTATTTT. The encoded protein is CAISEGRTESTDTQYF.

There are many counts of this clonotype. V and J are TRBV15 and TRBJ2-3; perhaps D is TRBD1 or TRBD2 (5 bases each). CDR3 size: 16 residues. Trimming took off 1 base at V and 0 bases at J, with 11 bases between the two ends. From germline, CDR1 is LNHNV and CDR2 YYDKDF (reference sequence). The CDR3 bases are TGTGCCACCAGCAGAGTTGTGGGGGAGAGCACAGATACGCAGTATTTT. Translating gives CATSRVVGESTDTQYF.

The genes are TRBV20-1 and TRBJ1-1; D remains ambiguous. The CDR3 extends over 14 amino acids. The ends were cut back, 0 bases at V and 0 bases at J, with 8 bases in the middle. Germline CDR1 is DFQATT and CDR2 is SNEGSKA (reference sequence). DNA of the CDR3: TGCAGTGCTAGAGAGGCAGGAATGAACACTGAAGCTTTCTTT. As protein: CSAREAGMNTEAFF.

This clonotype was seen ten or more times. V gene TRBV12-3 or TRBV12-4 combines with J gene TRBJ2-1; possibly TRBD1 or TRBD2 for D (6 bases each). This CDR3 region has 15 residues. V was trimmed by 6 bases and J by 4 bases, leaving 16 bases between them. DNA of the CDR3: TGTGCCAGCAGCCTCCTCGGGGGCGCTTACAATGAGCAGTTCTTC. It encodes CASSLLGGAYNEQFF.

This clonotype was seen ten or more times. The chain combines TRBV10-3 with TRBJ2-4; 9 bases align to TRBD1. Germline V gene data show CDR1 as ENHRY and CDR2 as SYGVKD. This CDR3 contains 14 residues. J was trimmed by 8 bases and V by 6 bases; bases with no gene match: 8. CDR3 sequence reads: CAISPGTGWDIQYF. CDR3 bases: TGTGCCATCAGCCCTGGGACAGGGTGGGACATTCAGTACTTC.

In its sample, this clonotype was seen many times. V gene TRBV30 combines with J gene TRBJ2-5, with 9 bases matching TRBD1. The length of the CDR3 is 13 residues. V was pared by 2 bases and J by 7 bases, with 5 bases of the junction left unmatched. In germline, CDR1 is GTSNPN, CDR2 SVGIG (reference sequence). In DNA, the CDR3 is TGTGCCTGGAGTATCACAGGGGGCTCGACCCAGTACTTC. Protein: CAWSITGGSTQYF. Together with reference TRBV30 and TRBJ2-5, the CDR3 gives the full variable domain: SQTIHQWPATLVQPVGSPLSLECTVEGTSNPNLYWYRQAAGRGLQLLFYSVGIGQISSEVPQNLSASRPQDRQFILSSKKLLLSDSGFYLCAWSITGGSTQYFGPGTRLLVL.

With regard to this clonotype: A clone one base away is much larger, so this may be a read error. This chain joins TRBV20-1 and TRBJ2-3, with D possibly TRBD2 on 6 matching bases. Per the germline V gene, CDR1 is DFQATT and CDR2 is SNEGSKA (reference sequence). This CDR3 has 14 residues. CDR3 in DNA: TGCAGTGCTACGTCCGGGACTCATGGAGATAAGCAGTATTTT. Protein product: CSATSGTHGDKQYF.

The chain recombines TRBV6-2 or TRBV6-3 with TRBJ1-1; 8 bases match TRBD1. The V and J ends lost 5 bases and 8 bases, in that order; junction bases with no gene match: 1. Germline V gene data show CDR1 as MNHEY and CDR2 as SVGEGT. The CDR3 consists of 11 residues. The CDR3 region is CASSRTGEAFF. Written as DNA, the CDR3 is TGTGCCAGCAGTCGGACAGGGGAAGCTTTCTTT.

This clonotype has at least ten counts. The chain uses TRBV5-1 and TRBJ2-2, with a possible D match to TRBD2 (5 bases). This CDR3 contains 13 residues. CDR1 and CDR2 from the germline V gene are SGHRS and YFSETQ. V was clipped by 2 bases and J by 6 bases, with 8 bases between them. In DNA, the CDR3 is TGCGCCAGCAGCTTTGCGGGCCCCGGGGAGCTGTTTTTT. This encodes CASSFAGPGELFF.

The table lists this clonotype with many counts. The chain uses TRBV14 and TRBJ2-3; 9 bases line up with TRBD1. The CDR3 has 16 amino acids. V gave up 6 bases and J gave up 2 bases; unmatched junction bases: 9. Germline V gene data show CDR1 as SGHDN and CDR2 as FVKESK. CDR3 sequence reads: CASSLGQGLVTDTQYF. The CDR3 DNA sequence: TGTGCCAGCAGTCTAGGACAGGGGCTTGTCACAGATACGCAGTATTTT.

This clonotype occurred many times. This rearrangement joins TRBV20-1 to TRBJ1-3; the match to TRBD1 covers 7 bases. The germline V gene has CDR1 DFQATT and CDR2 SNEGSKA (reference sequence). V lost 6 bases, J lost 9 bases, and 11 bases stayed unmatched. The CDR3 sequence is 13 residues long. CDR3 sequence reads: CSARGGSGGTIYF. CDR3 in DNA: TGCAGTGCCAGGGGGGGCTCCGGGGGCACCATATATTTT.

CDR3 amino acids: CASSPTGLGQFF. The CDR3 DNA is TGTGCCAGCAGCCCTACAGGGTTGGGGCAGTTCTTC. The chain links TRBV4-2 to TRBJ2-1, with a tentative D call TRBD1 (6 bases). The ends were cut back, 4 bases at V and 12 bases at J, with 13 bases in the middle. This CDR3 is 12 amino acids long. Looked up from germline, CDR1 is LGHNA and CDR2 is YNFKEQ.

CDR3 in amino acids: CASSSHERGRYDVEQYF. The DNA for the CDR3 is TGTGCCAGCAGCTCCCATGAGCGGGGTCGCTACGATGTCGAGCAGTACTTC. The V and J genes are TRBV5-6 and TRBJ2-7, with 7 positions matching TRBD2. J gave up 6 bases and V 3 bases, and 18 bases lay outside the gene matches. Germline V gene lookup returns CDR1 SGHDT and CDR2 YYEEEE. The CDR3 extends over 17 amino acids.

This clonotype was detected a few times. The J gene is TRBJ1-2, the V gene TRBV7-9, with TRBD1 matching 8 bases. After removal of 8 bases from V and 4 bases from J, the junction contained 21 bases not matched to a gene. This CDR3 contains 18 residues. Per the germline V gene, CDR1 is SEHNR and CDR2 is FQNEAQ (reference sequence). The CDR3: CASAPVRDRWDTRYGYTF. The CDR3 DNA reads TGTGCCAGCGCTCCGGTGAGGGACAGGTGGGATACTCGCTATGGCTACACCTTC. The variable domain in full, with the rest retrieved from reference TRBV7-9 and TRBJ1-2, is DTGVSQNPRHKITKRGQNVTFRCDPISEHNRLYWYRQTLGQGPEFLTYFQNEAQLEKSRLLSDRFSAERPKGSFSTLEIQRTEQGDSAMYLCASAPVRDRWDTRYGYTFGSGTRLTVV.

For this clonotype: A much bigger clone sits one base away, suggesting this may be a read error. The CDR3 region is CSARNILVGEDTEAFF. Here the CDR3 DNA reads TGCAGTGCTAGAAATATCCTGGTAGGGGAGGACACTGAAGCTTTCTTT. This chain joins TRBV20-1 and TRBJ1-1; tentatively, D is TRBD1 (5 bases). The CDR3 runs 16 residues. In germline, CDR1 is DFQATT, CDR2 SNEGSKA (reference sequence). Trimming stripped 2 bases from V and 3 bases from J, with 19 bases between.

This clonotype showed up just a few times. The J gene is TRBJ2-3, the V gene TRBV18, with D perhaps matching TRBD1 (5 bases). In germline, CDR1 is KGHSH, CDR2 LQKENI. The CDR3 loop spans 15 amino acids. V lost 6 bases and J lost 0, with 13 bases in between. For the CDR3, the DNA is TGTGCCAGCTCGCGAGACAGCTCTAGCACAGATACGCAGTATTTT. It is translated as CASSRDSSSTDTQYF.

This clonotype appeared many times. The chain links TRBV19 to TRBJ1-1; D gene uncertain. V was shortened by 3 bases and J by 1 base, with 3 bases between the two germline ends. The CDR3 length is 12 residues. Germline V gene lookup returns CDR1 LNHDA and CDR2 SQIVND (reference sequence). The CDR3 is CASSMRNTEAFF. The CDR3 nucleotides read TGTGCCAGTAGTATGAGGAACACTGAAGCTTTCTTT.

The chain has TRBV20-1 and TRBJ2-3; D is possibly TRBD1 or TRBD2 (5 bases each). V was trimmed by 6 bases and J by 0 bases, leaving 13 bases between them. The CDR3 is 14 residues long. CDR1 DFQATT and CDR2 SNEGSKA come from the germline V gene (reference sequence). The CDR3 here is CSAARDGSTDTQYF. CDR3 DNA sequence: TGCAGTGCGGCCCGGGACGGTAGCACAGATACGCAGTATTTT.

This clonotype showed up just a few times. The CDR3 here is CASTQGQGANSGNTIYF. Written as DNA, the CDR3 is TGTGCCAGCACCCAGGGACAGGGCGCTAACTCTGGAAACACCATATATTTT. The gene calls are TRBV6-2 or TRBV6-3 and TRBJ1-3; TRBD1 agrees at 9 bases. V lost 7 bases and J lost 0; bases outside the gene matches: 10. The CDR3 has 17 residues. The germline V gene encodes CDR1 MNHEY and CDR2 SVGEGT.

This clonotype was counted a few times. The chain is built from TRBV7-9 and TRBJ2-1; 11 bases fit TRBD2. The germline gives CDR1 SEHNR, CDR2 FQNEAQ (reference sequence). V gave up 5 bases and J gave up 6 bases; unmatched junction bases: 6. The CDR3 has 15 residues. DNA for the CDR3: TGTGCCAGCAGCGATCGACTAGCGGGGTTCAATGAGCAGTTCTTC. Protein: CASSDRLAGFNEQFF. The variable domain in full, with the rest retrieved from reference TRBV7-9 and TRBJ2-1, is DTGVSQNPRHKITKRGQNVTFRCDPISEHNRLYWYRQTLGQGPEFLTYFQNEAQLEKSRLLSDRFSAERPKGSFSTLEIQRTEQGDSAMYLCASSDRLAGFNEQFFGPGTRLTVL.

This clonotype was counted ten times or more. The chain combines TRBV5-1 with TRBJ2-2; TRBD1 is a possible D gene (6 bases). V was clipped by 1 base and J by 6 bases, with 10 bases between them. The CDR3 spans 14 residues. Germline CDR1 and CDR2: SGHRS and YFSETQ. The CDR3 DNA reads TGCGCCAGCAGCTTGACAGGGAAGGCCGGGGAGCTGTTTTTT. This gives the protein CASSLTGKAGELFF.

This rearrangement joins TRBV20-1 to TRBJ1-5, with 7 positions matching TRBD1. Germline V gives CDR1 DFQATT, CDR2 SNEGSKA (reference sequence). The trim removed 6 bases at V and 7 bases at J, leaving 3 bases unmatched. The CDR3 sequence is 11 residues long. DNA for the CDR3: TGCAGTGCATACAGGGGACAGCCCCAGCATTTT. Amino acids: CSAYRGQPQHF.

This clonotype was counted at least ten times. V is TRBV4-1 and J is TRBJ2-7; 7 nucleotides match TRBD2. Trimming took 4 bases from V and 2 from J; bases not matched to a gene: 11. This CDR3 spans 16 amino acids. Germline V gives CDR1 MGHRA, CDR2 YSYEKL. CDR3 in amino acids: CASSPRTERDPYEQYF. In DNA, the CDR3 is TGCGCCAGCAGCCCTCGGACGGAGCGGGACCCCTACGAGCAGTACTTC.

In this sample, this clonotype turned up many times. V gene TRBV20-1 combines with J gene TRBJ2-5; tentatively, D is TRBD1 (5 bases). V was cut by 0 bases and J by 0 bases, with 8 bases left in between. Germline V gives CDR1 DFQATT, CDR2 SNEGSKA (reference sequence). This CDR3 contains 14 residues. The CDR3 sequence is CSARETAYQETQYF. The CDR3 bases are TGCAGTGCTAGAGAGACAGCGTACCAAGAGACCCAGTACTTC.

In its sample, this clonotype was seen a few times. V and J are TRBV5-5 and TRBJ2-3, with 7 bases matching TRBD1. CDR1 SGHKS and CDR2 YYEKEE come from the germline V gene (reference sequence). J was trimmed by 10 bases and V by 0 bases; bases with no gene match: 5. This CDR3 has 13 amino acids. The CDR3: CASSLGTGHPQYF. Here the CDR3 DNA reads TGTGCCAGCAGCTTGGGGACAGGCCACCCGCAGTATTTT.

There are many counts of this clonotype. This chain connects TRBV15 to TRBJ2-7; D is perhaps TRBD2 (7 bases). The CDR3 runs to 16 residues. V lost 5 bases to trimming and J lost 7 bases, with 24 bases between them. Germline V gene data show CDR1 as LNHNV and CDR2 as YYDKDF (reference sequence). CDR3 sequence: CATSSGTGGLRLEQYF. The CDR3 DNA follows: TGTGCCACCAGCTCCGGGACGGGGGGCCTCCGGTTAGAGCAGTACTTC.

This clonotype was picked up many times. The chain couples TRBV29-1 to TRBJ2-3; possible D gene TRBD1, 5 bases. V lost 7 bases, J lost 6 bases, and 20 bases lay in between. CDR3 length: 14 amino acids. The germline gives CDR1 SQVTM, CDR2 ANQGSEA. Here the CDR3 reads CSATETAQVDTQYF. DNA of the CDR3: TGCAGCGCCACGGAGACAGCACAGGTGGATACGCAGTATTTT.

The chain uses TRBV7-9 and TRBJ2-7; 11 positions agree with TRBD2. V lost 5 bases to trimming and J lost 6 bases; unmatched junction nucleotides: 9. Germline V gene lookup returns CDR1 SEHNR and CDR2 FQNEAQ (reference sequence). The CDR3 consists of 15 residues. CDR3 bases: TGTGCCAGCAGCACCAGCGAGACTAGCGGGATCGAGCAGTACTTC. Protein: CASSTSETSGIEQYF.